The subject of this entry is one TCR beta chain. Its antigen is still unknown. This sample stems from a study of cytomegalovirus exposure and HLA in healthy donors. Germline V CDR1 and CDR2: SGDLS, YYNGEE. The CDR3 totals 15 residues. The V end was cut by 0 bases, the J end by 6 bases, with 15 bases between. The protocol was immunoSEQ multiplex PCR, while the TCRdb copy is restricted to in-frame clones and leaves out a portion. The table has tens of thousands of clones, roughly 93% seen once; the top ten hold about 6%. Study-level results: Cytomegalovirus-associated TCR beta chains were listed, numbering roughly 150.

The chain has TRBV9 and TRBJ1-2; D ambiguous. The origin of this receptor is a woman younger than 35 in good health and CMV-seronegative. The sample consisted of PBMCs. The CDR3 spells CASSVEQTQLNGYTF. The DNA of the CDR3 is TGTGCCAGCAGCGTAGAACAGACCCAATTGAATGGCTACACCTTC.